The TCR beta chain under discussion was sequenced for a study of blood T cell repertoires in COVID-19. The assay was immunoSEQ multiplex PCR, and TCRdb's table has in-frame clones only and misses some. This table has some 150,000 clones, roughly 77% appearing once. CDR1 MNHEY and CDR2 SVGAGI come from the germline V gene. This CDR3 spans 12 amino acids. J was trimmed by 7 bases and V by 8 bases; bases with no gene match: 4. A Seattle source enrolled patients during active infection and followed them longitudinally. Sequenced: peripheral blood. The sequence was obtained from a woman between 65 and 79 years old with COVID-19, enrolled during active disease. The chain carries TRBV6-5 and TRBJ2-2; 7 nucleotides agree with TRBD1. The DNA for the CDR3 is TGTGCCAGCTCGACAGGGTTCGGGGAGCTGTTTTTT. It encodes CASSTGFGELFF.